This TCR beta chain was profiled in a study of cytomegalovirus exposure and HLA in healthy donors. Study at large: Samples from HLA-typed donors yielded about 85 million unique TCRs in an early data release. The study, taken as a whole, reports: In a later analysis, at a false discovery rate of 0.05, roughly 17,000 TCR beta sequences matched HLA alleles.

Comment on this clone: Its target is not known.

It was with 60 Vbeta and 13 Jbeta primers that the PCR ran. Data came from immunoSEQ multiplex PCR; TCRdb stores just in-frame clones and leaves some out. The sample has 85,000 to 120,000 clones; around 75% are singletons. The receptor comes from a female donor in good health and CMV-seronegative. The sequenced sample consisted of PBMCs.

Written as DNA, the CDR3 is TGCAGCGTTGCCCAATCACCTAGCGGGAGGGTGACATATACGCAGTATTTT. Protein product: CSVAQSPSGRVTYTQYF. V and J are TRBV29-1 and TRBJ2-3, with 12 bases lining up with TRBD2. V was pared by 4 bases and J by 7 bases, with 15 bases of the junction left unmatched. The CDR3 totals 17 residues. Germline-derived CDR1 and CDR2 are SQVTM and ANQGSEA.